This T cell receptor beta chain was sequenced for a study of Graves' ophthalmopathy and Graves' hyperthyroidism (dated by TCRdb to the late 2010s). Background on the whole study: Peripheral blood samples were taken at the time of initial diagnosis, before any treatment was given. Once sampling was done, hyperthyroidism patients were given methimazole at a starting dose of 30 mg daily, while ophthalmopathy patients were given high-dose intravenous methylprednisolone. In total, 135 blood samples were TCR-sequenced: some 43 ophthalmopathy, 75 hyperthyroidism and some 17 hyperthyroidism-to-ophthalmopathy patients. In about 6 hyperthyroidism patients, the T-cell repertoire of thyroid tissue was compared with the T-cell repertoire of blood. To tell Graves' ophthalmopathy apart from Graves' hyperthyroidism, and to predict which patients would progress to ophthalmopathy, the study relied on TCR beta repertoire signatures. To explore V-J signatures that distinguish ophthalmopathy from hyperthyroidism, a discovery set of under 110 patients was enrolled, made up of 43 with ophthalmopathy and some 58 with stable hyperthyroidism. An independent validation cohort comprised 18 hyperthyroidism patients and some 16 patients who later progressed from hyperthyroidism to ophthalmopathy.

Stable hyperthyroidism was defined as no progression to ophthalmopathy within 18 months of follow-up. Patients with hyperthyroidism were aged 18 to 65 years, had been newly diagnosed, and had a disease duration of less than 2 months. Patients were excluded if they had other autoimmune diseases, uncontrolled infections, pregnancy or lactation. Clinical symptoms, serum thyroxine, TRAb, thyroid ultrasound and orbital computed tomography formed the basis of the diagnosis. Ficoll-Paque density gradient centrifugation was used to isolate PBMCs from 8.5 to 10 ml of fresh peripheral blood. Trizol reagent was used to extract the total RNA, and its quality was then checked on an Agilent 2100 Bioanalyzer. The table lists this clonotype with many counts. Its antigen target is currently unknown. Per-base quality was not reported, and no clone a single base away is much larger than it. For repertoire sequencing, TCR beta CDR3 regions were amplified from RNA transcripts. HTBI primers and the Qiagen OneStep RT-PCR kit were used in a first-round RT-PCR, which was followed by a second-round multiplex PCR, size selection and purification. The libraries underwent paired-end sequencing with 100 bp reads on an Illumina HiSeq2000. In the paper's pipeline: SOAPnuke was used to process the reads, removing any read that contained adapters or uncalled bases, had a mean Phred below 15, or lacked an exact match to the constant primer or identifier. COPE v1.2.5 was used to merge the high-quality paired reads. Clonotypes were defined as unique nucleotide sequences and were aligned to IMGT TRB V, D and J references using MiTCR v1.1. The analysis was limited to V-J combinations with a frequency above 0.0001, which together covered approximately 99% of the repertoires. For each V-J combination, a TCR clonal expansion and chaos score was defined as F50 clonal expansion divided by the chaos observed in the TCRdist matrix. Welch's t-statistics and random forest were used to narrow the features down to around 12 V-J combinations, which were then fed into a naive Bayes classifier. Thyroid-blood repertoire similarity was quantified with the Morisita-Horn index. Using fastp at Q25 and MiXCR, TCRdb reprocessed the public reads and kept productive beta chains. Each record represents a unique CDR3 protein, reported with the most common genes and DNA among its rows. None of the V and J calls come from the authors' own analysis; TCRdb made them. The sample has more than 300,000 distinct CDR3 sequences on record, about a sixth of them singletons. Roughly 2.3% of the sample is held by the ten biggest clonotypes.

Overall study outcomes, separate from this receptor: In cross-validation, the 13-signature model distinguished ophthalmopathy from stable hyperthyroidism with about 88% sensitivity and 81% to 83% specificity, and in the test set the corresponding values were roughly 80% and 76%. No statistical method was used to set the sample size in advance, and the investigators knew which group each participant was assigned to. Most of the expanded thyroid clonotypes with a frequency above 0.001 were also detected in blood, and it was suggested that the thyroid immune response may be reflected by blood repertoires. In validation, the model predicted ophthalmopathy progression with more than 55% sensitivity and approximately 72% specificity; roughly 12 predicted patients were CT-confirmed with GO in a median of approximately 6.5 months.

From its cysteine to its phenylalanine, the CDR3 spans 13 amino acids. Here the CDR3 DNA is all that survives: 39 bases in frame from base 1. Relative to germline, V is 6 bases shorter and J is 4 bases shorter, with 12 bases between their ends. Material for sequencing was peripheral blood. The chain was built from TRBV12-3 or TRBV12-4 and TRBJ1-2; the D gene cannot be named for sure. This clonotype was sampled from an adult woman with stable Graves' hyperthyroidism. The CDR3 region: CASSFDGSYGYTF. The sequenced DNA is TGTGCCAGCAGCTTCGACGGGTCCTATGGCTACACCTTC.